This is a list of T cell receptor beta chains from one sample in a study of T cell responses to AZD1222 COVID-19 vaccine. Assay used: immunoSEQ multiplex PCR; TCRdb lists only in-frame clones, some missing. The sample comprises roughly 100,000 clones, roughly 84% of which are singletons, and around 1.5% rests with the top ten. Material: peripheral blood, obtained on day 0 of AZD1222 vaccination. The source of these receptors is an adult in good health. CDR3s include the opening cysteine and the closing phenylalanine or tryptophan. Fields, in order: clone size, D gene, J gene, V gene, CDR3 protein, CDR3 DNA. D genes are given only for firm matches. Not all rows give a size; the values are once, few, many and, for expanded clones, a class.

. . TRBJ2-4 TRBV7-2 CASSLVRIQYF TGTGCCAGCAGCTTAGTGCGCATTCAGTACTTC
. . TRBJ1-5 TRBV28 CASSGSQPQHF TGTGCCAGCAGTGGGAGTCAGCCCCAGCATTTT
. . TRBJ1-2 TRBV18 CASSPLDVYGYTF TGTGCCAGCTCACCACTGGACGTCTATGGCTACACCTTC
. . TRBJ1-5 TRBV3-1/TRBV3-2 CASSQDLNQPQHF TGTGCCAGCAGCCAAGATCTTAATCAGCCCCAGCATTTT
. TRBD1 TRBJ1-4 TRBV9 CASSVSAGQGEEKLFF TGTGCCAGCAGCGTAAGCGCGGGACAGGGGGAAGAAAAACTGTTTTTT
. . TRBJ2-5 TRBV3-1/TRBV3-2 CASQELQETQYF TGTGCCAGCCAGGAACTTCAAGAGACCCAGTACTTC
once . TRBJ1-3 TRBV29-1 CSVRAGSGNTIYF TGCAGCGTACGTGCTGGCTCTGGAAACACCATATATTTT
. TRBD1 TRBJ1-1 TRBV12-3/TRBV12-4 CASSPGGYTEAFF TGTGCCAGCAGTCCAGGGGGGTACACTGAAGCTTTCTTT
few TRBD1 TRBJ1-6 TRBV7-8 CASSLAEGGGGAYSPLHF TGTGCCAGCAGCTTAGCGGAGGGAGGAGGGGGCGCTTATTCACCCCTCCACTTT
. TRBD2 TRBJ2-2 TRBV7-2 CASSPRLAGFTGELFF TGTGCCAGCAGCCCCCGACTAGCAGGTTTCACCGGGGAGCTGTTTTTT
. . TRBJ2-1 TRBV7-2 CASSYRGGNEQFF TGTGCCAGCAGCTACAGGGGGGGTAATGAGCAGTTCTTC
. . TRBJ2-3 TRBV28 CASSIPGRYTDTQYF TGTGCCAGCAGCATACCGGGACGATACACAGATACGCAGTATTTT
. TRBD2 TRBJ2-7 TRBV24-1 CATSAVGGSEQYF TGTGCCACCAGCGCCGTTGGCGGGAGTGAGCAGTACTTC
. TRBD2 TRBJ2-7 TRBV27 CASSLAGTRGYEQYF TGTGCCAGCAGTTTGGCCGGGACTAGGGGATACGAGCAGTACTTC
. TRBD1 TRBJ2-3 TRBV19 CASSQGATDTQYF TGTGCCAGTAGTCAGGGGGCCACAGATACGCAGTATTTT
. . TRBJ2-1 TRBV28 CASSLGQTGAQFF TGTGCCAGCAGTTTGGGACAGACGGGGGCACAGTTCTTC
few . TRBJ1-1 TRBV30 CAWAGQLGNTEAFF TGTGCCTGGGCCGGCCAACTGGGGAACACTGAAGCTTTCTTT
. TRBD1 TRBJ2-7 TRBV11-2 CASSSRDRSYEQYF TGTGCCAGCAGCTCCCGGGACAGGAGCTACGAGCAGTACTTC
. . TRBJ1-5 TRBV7-9 CASSLDGGGNQPQHF TGTGCCAGCAGCTTAGATGGGGGAGGCAATCAGCCCCAGCATTTT
. . TRBJ2-7 TRBV4-1 CASSYAWTSSSYEQYF TGCGCCAGCAGTTATGCCTGGACTTCAAGCTCCTACGAGCAGTACTTC
. TRBD1 TRBJ2-1 TRBV28 CASSWVVPGQGARAGYNEQFF TGTGCCAGCAGTTGGGTCGTACCGGGACAGGGGGCTAGGGCGGGTTACAATGAGCAGTTCTTC
. TRBD2 TRBJ2-5 TRBV29-1 CSVERGMASGAYQETQYF TGCAGCGTTGAGAGGGGAATGGCTAGCGGGGCGTACCAAGAGACCCAGTACTTC
. TRBD2 TRBJ2-7 TRBV18 CASSPSGREDEQYF TGTGCCAGCTCACCTAGCGGGAGGGAAGACGAGCAGTACTTC
few TRBD1 TRBJ1-5 TRBV19 CASLIGQGSSGPQHF TGTGCCAGCCTTATAGGACAGGGTTCTTCGGGGCCCCAGCATTTT
. TRBD1 TRBJ2-1 TRBV7-9 CASHRTTGGSNEQFF TGTGCCAGCCACCGAACCACAGGGGGGTCCAATGAGCAGTTCTTC